The 22 T cell receptor beta chains presented below share a single source sample, sequenced in a study of CD8 T cells in ankylosing spondylitis. Study results and caveats: Ankylosing spondylitis blood appeared to be characterized by a TCR beta motif of several highly homologous variants.

TCRdb independently ran MiXCR on the 5' RACE reads; one entry per CDR3 protein. Here the sample spans over 600,000 distinct CDR3 sequences, 15% to 20% being singletons. No antigen has been identified for these receptors. Sequencing was done on a sample of blood, either unsorted or a sorted T cell fraction (not recorded which). These receptors were collected from a male donor with ankylosing spondylitis.

This chain uses TRBV6-5 with TRBJ1-1, with a tentative D call TRBD1 (6 bases). The germline gives CDR1 MNHEY, CDR2 SVGAGI. CDR3 length equals 15 residues. Trimming removed 8 bases from V and 7 bases from J, with 23 bases in between. The CDR3 loop reads CASLLGQLLLGEAFF. DNA of the CDR3: TGTGCCAGCTTACTAGGACAGCTTCTTCTTGGTGAAGCTTTCTTT.

There are a few counts of this clonotype. J is TRBJ1-2 and V is TRBV4-1, with D possibly matching TRBD1 (6 bases). The CDR3 is made up of 17 amino acids. Trimming took 2 bases from V and 0 from J, leaving 16 bases between them. In germline, CDR1 is MGHRA, CDR2 YSYEKL. The CDR3 DNA is TGCGCCAGCAGCCAACCAGAGACAGGATTGGCTAACTATGGCTACACCTTC. As protein: CASSQPETGLANYGYTF.

The genes are TRBV20-1 and TRBJ2-3, with 9 bases lining up with TRBD2. With V trimmed by 3 bases and J by 1 base, 5 bases remained unmatched. The CDR3 is 15 residues long. Germline values: CDR1 DFQATT, CDR2 SNEGSKA (reference sequence). The CDR3, as DNA: TGCAGTGCTAGTCCGGCGGGGGGGGGCACAGATACGCAGTATTTT. Its protein product is CSASPAGGGTDTQYF.

This clonotype was observed a handful of times. The DNA for the CDR3 is TGTGCCAGCAGTAAATATCGTACACCTTACTATGGCTACACCTTC. Encoded protein: CASSKYRTPYYGYTF. This chain links TRBV6-1 with TRBJ1-2, with no clear D. CDR1 MNHNS and CDR2 SASEGT come from the germline V gene. Trimming pared 5 bases from V and 3 bases from J, leaving 16 bases between. The CDR3 has 15 amino acids.

The chain joins TRBV28 to TRBJ1-2, with D maybe TRBD1 (5 bases). Germline values: CDR1 MDHEN, CDR2 SYDVKM. The CDR3 runs to 17 residues. The germline V and J ends were trimmed by 2 bases and 2 bases, with 18 bases remaining between them. This CDR3 reads CASSLLQGGSRNYGYTF. The DNA for the CDR3 is TGTGCCAGCAGTTTACTTCAGGGCGGCAGCCGAAACTATGGCTACACCTTC.

This CDR3 is CASSSSPRFDTEAFF. Here the CDR3 DNA reads TGTGCCAGCAGCTCAAGTCCCAGGTTCGACACTGAAGCTTTCTTT. The V call is TRBV7-8, the J call TRBJ1-1; D is uncertain. CDR1 and CDR2 (germline): SGHVS, FQNEAQ. V lost 4 bases and J lost 3, with 15 bases in between. The CDR3 consists of 15 residues.

This clonotype was detected once. V usage is TRBV20-1 and J usage is TRBJ2-7, with TRBD1 identical over 8 bases. The V gene's germline CDR1 is DFQATT and CDR2 SNEGSKA (reference sequence). V shed 6 bases, J shed 5 bases, and the junction held 9 bases outside the gene matches. CDR3 size: 13 residues. The CDR3 loop is CSAVQGERHEQYF. CDR3 DNA: TGCAGTGCCGTACAGGGGGAGAGACACGAGCAGTACTTC.

There are a few counts of this clonotype. V gene TRBV4-1 combines with J gene TRBJ2-1; D is perhaps TRBD1 or TRBD2 (6 bases each). The V gene lost 1 base and the J gene lost 0 bases, with 13 bases spanning the gap. The germline V gene encodes CDR1 MGHRA and CDR2 YSYEKL. The CDR3 covers 17 residues. The CDR3 DNA sequence: TGCGCCAGCAGCCAAGTAGACGGGGGCAGCTCCTACAATGAGCAGTTCTTC. Its protein is CASSQVDGGSSYNEQFF.

There are many counts of this clonotype. The gene calls are TRBV5-1 and TRBJ2-1; D not certain. The CDR3 covers 14 residues. The germline V gene encodes CDR1 SGHRS and CDR2 YFSETQ. V was clipped by 0 bases and J by 9 bases, with 13 bases between them. The CDR3: CASSLGGLSGEQFF. The CDR3 DNA reads as TGCGCCAGCAGCTTGGGGGGTTTGTCCGGTGAGCAGTTCTTC. Full variable domain (rest looked up from reference TRBV5-1 and TRBJ2-1): KAGVTQTPRYLIKTRGQQVTLSCSPISGHRSVSWYQQTPGQGLQFLFEYFSETQRNKGNFPGRFSGRQFSNSRSEMNVSTLELGDSALYLCASSLGGLSGEQFFGPGTRLTVL.

This clonotype was seen more than once but under ten times. The rearrangement uses TRBV9 and TRBJ1-4; TRBD1 is a possible D gene (5 bases). V lost 4 bases to trimming and J lost 0 bases, with 16 bases between them. The germline V gene encodes CDR1 SGDLS and CDR2 YYNGEE. This CDR3 region has 17 residues. For the CDR3, the DNA is TGTGCCAGCAGCCCGGGACGCAAGGCTGCAACTAATGAAAAACTGTTTTTT. It yields the protein CASSPGRKAATNEKLFF.

The chain couples TRBV28 to TRBJ2-7; 8 bases line up with TRBD1. V shed 6 bases, J shed 2 bases, and the junction held 18 bases outside the gene matches. CDR1 is MDHEN and CDR2 is SYDVKM in the germline V gene. This CDR3 has 18 amino acids. The CDR3 DNA reads as TGTGCCAGCAGCAATACCCCCCGGACAGGGACTGATGCCTACGAGCAGTACTTC. It translates to CASSNTPRTGTDAYEQYF.

This clonotype was counted only a few times. The chain couples TRBV29-1 to TRBJ2-1, with 8 bases aligning to TRBD2. The CDR3 contains 12 residues. Germline loops: CDR1 SQVTM, CDR2 ANQGSEA. Trimming cost V 7 bases and J 10 bases; bases outside gene matches: 9. The CDR3 sequence is CSGEGGLEEQFF. Written as DNA, the CDR3 is TGCAGCGGAGAAGGGGGACTAGAGGAGCAGTTCTTC.

This clonotype was observed a handful of times. This chain joins TRBV6-1 and TRBJ2-2; D is undetermined. Germline loops: CDR1 MNHNS, CDR2 SASEGT. CDR3 length: 16 amino acids. V dropped 7 bases and J dropped 5 bases, with 20 bases sitting between them. The CDR3 sequence: CASTAENRPPTGELFF. The CDR3 region has the DNA TGTGCCAGCACCGCTGAAAACCGTCCACCTACCGGGGAGCTGTTTTTT.

In its sample, this clonotype was seen once. The gene calls are TRBV10-2 and TRBJ1-5, with 11 bases fitting TRBD1. V was pared by 4 bases and J by 7 bases, with 9 bases of the junction left unmatched. This CDR3 has 16 amino acids. Germline loops: CDR1 WSHSY, CDR2 SAAADI. This CDR3 reads CASSALGQGEGQPQHF. CDR3 in DNA: TGCGCCAGCAGTGCCCTGGGACAGGGGGAAGGACAGCCCCAGCATTTT.

In nucleotides, the CDR3 is TGTGCCAGCAGCCAAGGTTGGGGGGCCCTAGATACGCAGTATTTT. Protein: CASSQGWGALDTQYF. The gene calls are TRBV3-1 and TRBJ2-3; D assignment may be TRBD1 or TRBD2 (6 bases each). In germline, CDR1 is LGHDT, CDR2 YNNKEL (reference sequence). The CDR3 runs 15 residues. The V end lost 1 base, the J end lost 5 bases, and 13 bases lay between the germline ends.

This clonotype was counted between two and nine times. This chain uses TRBV11-3 with TRBJ2-1, with 15 bases aligning to TRBD2. J was trimmed by 0 bases and V by 1 base; bases with no gene match: 16. The CDR3 consists of 23 residues. The V gene's germline CDR1 is SGHNT and CDR2 YENEEA. The CDR3 DNA reads TGTGCCAGCAGCTTAGTGGGCCTCTTGCGGACTAGCGGGAGGGGGAGCTCCTACAATGAGCAGTTCTTC. As protein: CASSLVGLLRTSGRGSSYNEQFF.

The chain carries TRBV6-1 and TRBJ1-2, with a tentative D call TRBD1 (5 bases). Germline V gene sequence: CDR1 MNHNS, CDR2 SASEGT. CDR3 size: 14 residues. V was cut by 7 bases and J by 4 bases, with 16 bases left in between. The CDR3 sequence: CASTDRSGSYGYTF. The CDR3 DNA is TGTGCCAGCACTGACAGATCCGGGAGCTATGGCTACACCTTC.

J is TRBJ2-1 and V is TRBV5-1; D is uncertain. CDR1 and CDR2 from the germline V gene are SGHRS and YFSETQ. Trimming left V 4 bases short and J 0 bases short, with 14 bases between. CDR3 length equals 16 residues. Here the CDR3 reads CASSRLSSNSYNEQFF. CDR3 in DNA: TGCGCCAGCAGCCGACTTTCCTCTAACTCCTACAATGAGCAGTTCTTC.

There are a few counts of this clonotype. The chain has TRBV20-1 and TRBJ1-6; D uncertain. The CDR3 is made up of 12 amino acids. Germline V gene data show CDR1 as DFQATT and CDR2 as SNEGSKA (reference sequence). Trimming took 7 bases from V and 1 from J, leaving 5 bases between them. The CDR3 loop is CSVGSYNSPLHF. For the CDR3, the DNA is TGCAGTGTTGGGTCCTATAATTCACCCCTCCACTTT.

This clonotype has a handful of counts. The chain couples TRBV29-1 to TRBJ2-5; 7 bases fit TRBD2. CDR1 and CDR2 (germline): SQVTM, ANQGSEA. The trim removed 4 bases at V and 5 bases at J, leaving 10 bases unmatched. The CDR3 has 14 residues. CDR3 residues: CSVGVGGPGETQYF. The CDR3 DNA reads TGCAGCGTTGGGGTGGGAGGGCCTGGGGAGACCCAGTACTTC.

In its sample, this clonotype was seen a few times. DNA of the CDR3: TGTGCCAGCACGGGACAGACTAGCACAGATACGCAGTATTTT. Translation gives CASTGQTSTDTQYF. J is TRBJ2-3 and V is TRBV7-2; 7 nucleotides agree with TRBD1. J was trimmed by 0 bases and V by 7 bases; bases with no gene match: 4. CDR3 length: 14 residues. From germline, CDR1 is SGHTA and CDR2 FQGNSA.

This clonotype was recorded at least ten times. The DNA of the CDR3 is TGTGCCAGCACCATCTCGTCGGGACAGGGGATTTTTTCTGGGGCCAACGTCCTGACTTTC. Protein product: CASTISSGQGIFSGANVLTF. This sequence joins TRBV12-3 or TRBV12-4 and TRBJ2-6, with 10 positions matching TRBD1. This CDR3 is built from 20 residues. V gave up 7 bases and J gave up 1 base; unmatched junction bases: 16.